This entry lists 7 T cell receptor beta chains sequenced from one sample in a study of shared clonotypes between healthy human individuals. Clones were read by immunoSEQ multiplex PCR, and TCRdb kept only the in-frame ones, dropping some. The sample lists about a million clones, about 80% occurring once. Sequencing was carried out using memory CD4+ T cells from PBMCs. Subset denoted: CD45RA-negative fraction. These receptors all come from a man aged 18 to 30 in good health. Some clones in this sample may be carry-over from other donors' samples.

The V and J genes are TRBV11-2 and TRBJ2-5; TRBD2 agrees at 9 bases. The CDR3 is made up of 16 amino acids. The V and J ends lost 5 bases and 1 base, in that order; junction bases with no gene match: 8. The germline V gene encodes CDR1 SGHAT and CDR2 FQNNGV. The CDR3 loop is CASSRGLAGFQETQYF. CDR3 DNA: TGTGCCAGCAGCCGGGGGCTAGCGGGGTTCCAAGAGACCCAGTACTTC.

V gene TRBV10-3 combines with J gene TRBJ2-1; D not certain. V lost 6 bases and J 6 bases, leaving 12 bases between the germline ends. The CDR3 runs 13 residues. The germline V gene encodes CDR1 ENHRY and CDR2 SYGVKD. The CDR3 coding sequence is TGTGCCATCAGGCCCACCGTAACCAATGAGCAGTTCTTC. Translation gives CAIRPTVTNEQFF.

The CDR3 region is CASSTYILEETQYF. As DNA, the CDR3 is TGCGCCAGCAGCACCTACATCTTAGAGGAGACCCAGTACTTC. The chain couples TRBV5-1 to TRBJ2-5; no definite D call. V was clipped by 4 bases and J by 5 bases, with 15 bases between them. There are 14 residues in the CDR3. Per the germline V gene, CDR1 is SGHRS and CDR2 is YFSETQ.

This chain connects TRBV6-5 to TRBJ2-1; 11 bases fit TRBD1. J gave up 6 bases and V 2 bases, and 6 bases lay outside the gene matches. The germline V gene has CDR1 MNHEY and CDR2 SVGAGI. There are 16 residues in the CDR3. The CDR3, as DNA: TGTGCCAGCAGTTACCGGGCCGGGACAGGGGGCAATGAGCAGTTCTTC. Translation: CASSYRAGTGGNEQFF.

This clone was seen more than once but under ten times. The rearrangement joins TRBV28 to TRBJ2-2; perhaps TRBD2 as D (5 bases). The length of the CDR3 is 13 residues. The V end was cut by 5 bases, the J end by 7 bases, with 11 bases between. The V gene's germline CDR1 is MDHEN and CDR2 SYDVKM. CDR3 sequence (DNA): TGTGCCAGCAGTACTAGGGCAATCGGGGAGCTGTTTTTT. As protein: CASSTRAIGELFF.

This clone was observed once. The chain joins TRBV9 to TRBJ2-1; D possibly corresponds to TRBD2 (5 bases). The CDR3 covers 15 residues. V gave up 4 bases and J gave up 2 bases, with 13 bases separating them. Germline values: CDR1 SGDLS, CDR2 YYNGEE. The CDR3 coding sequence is TGTGCCAGCAGCCCTCTAGCTACAGCCTACAATGAGCAGTTCTTC. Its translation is CASSPLATAYNEQFF.

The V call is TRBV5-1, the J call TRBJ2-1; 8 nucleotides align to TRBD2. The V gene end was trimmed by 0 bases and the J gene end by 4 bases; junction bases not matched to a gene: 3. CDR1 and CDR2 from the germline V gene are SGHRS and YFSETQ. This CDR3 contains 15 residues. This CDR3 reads CASSLDSGVYNEQFF. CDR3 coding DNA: TGCGCCAGCAGCTTGGATAGCGGGGTGTACAATGAGCAGTTCTTC.